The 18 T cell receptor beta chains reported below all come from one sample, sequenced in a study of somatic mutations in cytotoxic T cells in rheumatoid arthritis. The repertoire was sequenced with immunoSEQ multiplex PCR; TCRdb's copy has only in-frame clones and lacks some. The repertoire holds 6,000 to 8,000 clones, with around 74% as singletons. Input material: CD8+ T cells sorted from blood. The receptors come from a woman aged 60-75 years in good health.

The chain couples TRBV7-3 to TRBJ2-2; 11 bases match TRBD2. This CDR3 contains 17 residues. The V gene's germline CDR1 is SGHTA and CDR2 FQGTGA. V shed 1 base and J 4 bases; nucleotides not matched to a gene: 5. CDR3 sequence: CASSLSRTSGFTGELFF. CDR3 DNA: TGTGCCAGCAGCTTAAGCCGGACTAGCGGGTTCACCGGGGAGCTGTTTTTT.

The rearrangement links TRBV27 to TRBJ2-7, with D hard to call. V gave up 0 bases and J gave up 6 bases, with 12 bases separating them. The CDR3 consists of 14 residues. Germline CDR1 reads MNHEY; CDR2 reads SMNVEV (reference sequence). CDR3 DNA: TGTGCCAGCAGTTTATCGGCTGACATGGGCGAGCAGTACTTC. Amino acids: CASSLSADMGEQYF.

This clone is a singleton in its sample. The CDR3 region has the DNA TGCGCCAGCAGCTTGGAAGGTTTAGGGGGGGGCAAAGACTATGGCTACACCTTC. It codes for CASSLEGLGGGKDYGYTF. The V and J genes are TRBV5-1 and TRBJ1-2; D may be TRBD1 (6 bases). The CDR3 runs to 18 residues. Trimming removed 0 bases at V and 3 bases at J, with 21 bases between. Germline V gene data show CDR1 as SGHRS and CDR2 as YFSETQ.

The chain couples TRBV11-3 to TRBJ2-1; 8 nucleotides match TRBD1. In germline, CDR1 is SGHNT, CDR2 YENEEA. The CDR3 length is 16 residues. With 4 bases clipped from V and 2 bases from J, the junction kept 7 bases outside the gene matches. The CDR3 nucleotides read TGTGCCAGCAGCTCCTATCGGACAGGGACCTACAATGAGCAGTTCTTC. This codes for CASSSYRTGTYNEQFF.

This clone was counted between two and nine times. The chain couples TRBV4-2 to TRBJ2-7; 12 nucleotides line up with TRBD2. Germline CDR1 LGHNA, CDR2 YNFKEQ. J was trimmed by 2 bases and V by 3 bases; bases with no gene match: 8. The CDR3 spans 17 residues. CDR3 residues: CASSHPSGRDLPYEQYF. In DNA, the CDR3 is TGTGCCAGCAGCCATCCTAGCGGGAGGGATTTACCCTACGAGCAGTACTTC.

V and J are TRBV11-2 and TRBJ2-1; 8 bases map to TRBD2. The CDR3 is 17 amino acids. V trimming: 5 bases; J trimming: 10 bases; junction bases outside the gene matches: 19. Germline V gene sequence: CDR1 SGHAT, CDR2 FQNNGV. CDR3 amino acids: CASSPTGGGLVFPEQFF. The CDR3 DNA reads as TGTGCCAGCAGCCCCACTGGGGGGGGACTAGTGTTCCCCGAGCAGTTCTTC.

The CDR3, as DNA: TGTGCCAGCAGCTCAATTCAGGGGGCAGACACCGGGGAGCTGTTTTTT. Translated: CASSSIQGADTGELFF. This chain joins TRBV5-6 and TRBJ2-2, with 8 bases lining up with TRBD1. V gave up 3 bases and J gave up 3 bases; unmatched junction bases: 7. The CDR3 is made up of 16 amino acids. From germline, CDR1 is SGHDT and CDR2 YYEEEE.

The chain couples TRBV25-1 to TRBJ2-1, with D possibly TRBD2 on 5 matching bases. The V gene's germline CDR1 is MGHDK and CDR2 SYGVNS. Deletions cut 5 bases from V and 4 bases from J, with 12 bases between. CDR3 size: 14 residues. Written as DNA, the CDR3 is TGTGCCAGCAGTTCTACGGCGGGTTACAATGAGCAGTTCTTC. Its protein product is CASSSTAGYNEQFF.

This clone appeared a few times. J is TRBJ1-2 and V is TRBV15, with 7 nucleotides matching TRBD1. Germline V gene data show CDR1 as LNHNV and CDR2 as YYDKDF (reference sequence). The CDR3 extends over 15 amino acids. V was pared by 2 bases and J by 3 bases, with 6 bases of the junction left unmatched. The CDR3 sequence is CATSRKTGTDYGYTF. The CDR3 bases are TGTGCCACCAGCAGAAAAACCGGGACAGACTATGGCTACACCTTC.

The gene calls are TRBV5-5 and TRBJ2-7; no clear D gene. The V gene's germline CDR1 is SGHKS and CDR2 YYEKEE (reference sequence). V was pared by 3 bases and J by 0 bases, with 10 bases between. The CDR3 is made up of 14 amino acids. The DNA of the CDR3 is TGTGCCAGCAGCTCGCTCTCGGGCTCCTACGAGCAGTACTTC. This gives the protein CASSSLSGSYEQYF.

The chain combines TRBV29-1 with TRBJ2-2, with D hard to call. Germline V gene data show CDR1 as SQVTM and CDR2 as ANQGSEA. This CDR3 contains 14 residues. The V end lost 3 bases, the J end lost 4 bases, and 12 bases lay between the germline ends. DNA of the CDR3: TGCAGCGTTGAGTTCGGGTCGGGCACCGGGGAGCTGTTTTTT. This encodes CSVEFGSGTGELFF.

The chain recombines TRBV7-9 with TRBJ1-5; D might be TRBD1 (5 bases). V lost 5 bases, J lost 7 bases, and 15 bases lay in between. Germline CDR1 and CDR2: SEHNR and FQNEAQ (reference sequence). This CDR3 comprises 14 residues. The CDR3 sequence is CASSGGGIGQPQHF. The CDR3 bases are TGTGCCAGCAGCGGGGGAGGTATTGGGCAGCCCCAGCATTTT.

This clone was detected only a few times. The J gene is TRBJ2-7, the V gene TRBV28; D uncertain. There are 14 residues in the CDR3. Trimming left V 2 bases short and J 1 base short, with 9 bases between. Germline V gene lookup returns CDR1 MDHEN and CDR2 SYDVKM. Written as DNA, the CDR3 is TGTGCCAGCAGTTTACCCATCCAATCCTACGAGCAGTACTTC. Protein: CASSLPIQSYEQYF.

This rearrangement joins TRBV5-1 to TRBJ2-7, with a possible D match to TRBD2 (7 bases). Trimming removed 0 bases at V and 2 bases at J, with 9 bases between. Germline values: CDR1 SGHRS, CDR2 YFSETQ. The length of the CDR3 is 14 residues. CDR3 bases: TGCGCCAGCAGCTTGGAGGGGGGGCCCTACGAGCAGTACTTC. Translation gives CASSLEGGPYEQYF.

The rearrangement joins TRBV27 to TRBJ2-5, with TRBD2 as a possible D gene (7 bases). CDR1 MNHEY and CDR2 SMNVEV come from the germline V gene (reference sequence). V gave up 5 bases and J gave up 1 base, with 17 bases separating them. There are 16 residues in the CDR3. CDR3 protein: CASSPLGGGLQETQYF. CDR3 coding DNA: TGTGCCAGCAGTCCACTCGGCGGGGGCCTCCAAGAGACCCAGTACTTC.

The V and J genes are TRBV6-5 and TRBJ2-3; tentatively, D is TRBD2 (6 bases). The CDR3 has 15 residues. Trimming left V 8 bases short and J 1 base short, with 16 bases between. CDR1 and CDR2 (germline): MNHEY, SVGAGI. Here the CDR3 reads CASSRGDLGTDTQYF. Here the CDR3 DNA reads TGTGCCAGCTCCCGAGGGGACTTAGGCACAGATACGCAGTATTTT.

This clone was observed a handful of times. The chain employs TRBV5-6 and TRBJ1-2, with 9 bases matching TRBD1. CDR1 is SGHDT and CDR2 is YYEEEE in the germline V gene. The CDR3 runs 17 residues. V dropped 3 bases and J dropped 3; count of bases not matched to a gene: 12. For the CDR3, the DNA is TGTGCCAGCAGCTCTTGGACAGGGGCGGGGTCGTACTATGGCTACACCTTC. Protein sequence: CASSSWTGAGSYYGYTF.

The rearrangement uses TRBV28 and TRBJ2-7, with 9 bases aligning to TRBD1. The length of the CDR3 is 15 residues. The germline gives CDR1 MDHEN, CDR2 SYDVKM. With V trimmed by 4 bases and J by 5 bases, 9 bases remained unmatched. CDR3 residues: CASSSPTGGKHEQYF. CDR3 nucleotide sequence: TGTGCCAGCAGTTCCCCGACAGGGGGTAAGCACGAGCAGTACTTC.